The 9 T cell receptor beta chains listed next were all sequenced from one sample in a study of identifying expanded T cells in peripheral blood. This table comes from immunoSEQ multiplex PCR, and its TCRdb copy is limited to in-frame clones, with some not included. In the table there are around 81,000 clones, about 85% of which are singletons. The source material was blood. Receptor source: a person aged 18 to 70 in good health.

This sequence joins TRBV30 and TRBJ2-5; D possibly corresponds to TRBD1 (7 bases). The CDR3 has 14 amino acids. Deletions cut 4 bases from V and 4 bases from J, with 16 bases between. The germline CDR1 and CDR2 sequences are GTSNPN and SVGIG (reference sequence). CDR3 bases: TGTGCCTGGATGGGCGCAGGGGGAGGAGAGACCCAGTACTTC. This encodes CAWMGAGGGETQYF.

This chain connects TRBV19 to TRBJ2-1, with a tentative D call TRBD1 (6 bases). The length of the CDR3 is 13 residues. The V gene lost 3 bases and the J gene lost 8 bases, with 11 bases spanning the gap. From germline, CDR1 is LNHDA and CDR2 SQIVND (reference sequence). The CDR3 here is CASSMTYRDEQFF. DNA for the CDR3: TGTGCCAGTAGTATGACTTACAGGGATGAGCAGTTCTTC.

Only a few counts were recorded for this clone. The rearrangement links TRBV4-3 to TRBJ1-1; D is uncertain. The V end was cut by 2 bases, the J end by 10 bases, with 29 bases between. The germline CDR1 and CDR2 sequences are LGHNA and YSLEER. The CDR3 extends over 18 amino acids. DNA of the CDR3: TGCGCCAGCAGCCAATCCCCACTTCGGGCAGGTAGACAATCTAGAGCTTTCTTT. As protein: CASSQSPLRAGRQSRAFF.

This chain's CDR3 is CASSLELTQTEAFF. DNA of the CDR3: TGCGCCAGCAGCTTGGAACTCACCCAGACTGAAGCTTTCTTT. The rearrangement joins TRBV5-1 to TRBJ1-1; D ambiguous. There are 14 residues in the CDR3. The germline gives CDR1 SGHRS, CDR2 YFSETQ. Trimming left V 0 bases short and J 5 bases short, with 11 bases between.

The V gene is TRBV19, the J gene TRBJ2-5; no definite D call. Germline CDR1 and CDR2: LNHDA and SQIVND (reference sequence). This CDR3 is 13 amino acids long. The V and J ends lost 1 base and 3 bases respectively, with 6 bases between them. The CDR3 loop reads CASSIVRKETQYF. The CDR3 DNA reads TGTGCCAGTAGTATAGTAAGGAAAGAGACCCAGTACTTC.

The chain links TRBV6-5 to TRBJ1-2; D is unresolved. This CDR3 region has 12 residues. Trimming took off 8 bases at V and 4 bases at J, with 11 bases between the two ends. Germline CDR1 is MNHEY and CDR2 is SVGAGI. CDR3 in amino acids: CASAKGSYGYTF. DNA of the CDR3: TGTGCCAGCGCAAAAGGCAGCTATGGCTACACCTTC.

The J gene is TRBJ2-5, the V gene TRBV11-2, with 7 bases lining up with TRBD1. This CDR3 has 17 amino acids. The J segment lost 2 bases and the V segment lost 4 bases, leaving 13 bases of the junction unmatched. CDR1 and CDR2 from the germline V gene are SGHAT and FQNNGV. This CDR3 is CASSSLYTGVEQETQYF. The CDR3 coding sequence is TGTGCCAGCAGCTCCCTTTATACAGGGGTTGAACAAGAGACCCAGTACTTC.

This sequence joins TRBV5-1 and TRBJ2-3; no definite D call. Germline values: CDR1 SGHRS, CDR2 YFSETQ. This CDR3 is 14 amino acids long. Trimming cost V 3 bases and J 2 bases, with 10 bases left between them. CDR3 loop: CASSWDGVTDTQYF. DNA for the CDR3: TGCGCCAGCAGCTGGGATGGGGTCACAGATACGCAGTATTTT.

The rearrangement joins TRBV30 to TRBJ2-1; D is possibly TRBD2 (6 bases). Germline V gene data show CDR1 as GTSNPN and CDR2 as SVGIG (reference sequence). This CDR3 is built from 15 residues. Trimming stripped 5 bases from V and 3 bases from J, with 17 bases between. The CDR3 DNA reads as TGTGCCTGGTCCCGAAGGGGCGGGGTCTACAATGAGCAGTTCTTC. Its translation: CAWSRRGGVYNEQFF.